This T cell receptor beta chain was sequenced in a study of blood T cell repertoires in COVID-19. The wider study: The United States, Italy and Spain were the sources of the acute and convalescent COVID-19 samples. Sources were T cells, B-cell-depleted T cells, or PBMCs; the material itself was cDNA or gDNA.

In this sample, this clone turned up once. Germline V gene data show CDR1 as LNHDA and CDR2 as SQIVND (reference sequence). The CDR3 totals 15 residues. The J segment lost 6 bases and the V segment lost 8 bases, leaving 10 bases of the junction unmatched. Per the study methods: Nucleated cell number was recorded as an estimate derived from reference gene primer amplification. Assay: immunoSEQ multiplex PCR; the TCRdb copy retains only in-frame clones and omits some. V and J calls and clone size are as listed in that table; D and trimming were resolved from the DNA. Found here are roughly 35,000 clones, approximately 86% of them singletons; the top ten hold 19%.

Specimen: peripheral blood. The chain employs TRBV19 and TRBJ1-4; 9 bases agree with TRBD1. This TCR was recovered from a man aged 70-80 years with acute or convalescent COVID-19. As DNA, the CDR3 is TGTGCCAGTGGGGGACAGGGTACATGGGATGAAAAACTGTTTTTT. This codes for CASGGQGTWDEKLFF.